The 14 T cell receptor beta chains below were found in one sample sequenced in a study of T-cell reconstitution after alpha-beta-depleted transplantation in children. For TCRbeta, the library was prepared with unique molecular identifiers. TCRdb re-derived calls from the PCR reads in MiXCR, one entry per CDR3 protein. Of 490,000 or so distinct CDR3 sequences in the sample, around 12% were seen once. The source was PBMCs from the stem cell graft donor, collected from the stem cell graft. The receptors here all came from a human donor who donated a stem cell graft to a child with combined immunodeficiency.

The genes are TRBV10-3 and TRBJ2-1; 10 bases agree with TRBD2. This CDR3 comprises 17 residues. CDR1 and CDR2 from the germline V gene are ENHRY and SYGVKD. Unmatched junction bases numbered 7, after V lost 1 base and J lost 4 bases. CDR3 coding DNA: TGTGCCATCAGTGAGTACACTTTGACTAGCGGGTACAATGAGCAGTTCTTC. Its translation: CAISEYTLTSGYNEQFF.

Comment on this clonotype: This CDR3 is missing its conserved last phenylalanine or tryptophan, likely due to a read error. The rearrangement joins TRBV6-6 to TRBJ2-3; D remains ambiguous. V lost 2 bases and J 0 bases, leaving 3 bases between the germline ends. The germline CDR1 and CDR2 sequences are MNHNY and SVGAGI (reference sequence). This CDR3 has 13 residues. CDR3 residues: CASSYPSTDTQYY. CDR3 bases: TGTGCCAGCAGTTACCCTAGCACAGATACGCAGTATTAT.

This clonotype was picked up many times. V and J are TRBV29-1 and TRBJ2-3, with 7 bases aligning to TRBD2. The CDR3 contains 15 residues. J gave up 0 bases and V 2 bases, and 5 bases lay outside the gene matches. CDR1 is SQVTM and CDR2 is ANQGSEA in the germline V gene. This CDR3 reads CSVEKGLGSTDTQYF. DNA for the CDR3: TGCAGCGTTGAAAAAGGACTAGGGAGCACAGATACGCAGTATTTT.

This clonotype was seen repeatedly, ten times or more. The rearrangement joins TRBV5-5 to TRBJ1-1, with 7 bases that match TRBD1. Per germline, CDR1 SGHKS and CDR2 YYEKEE (reference sequence). Unmatched junction bases numbered 15, after V lost 2 bases and J lost 2 bases. The CDR3 totals 18 residues. The CDR3 region has the DNA TGTGCCAGCAGCTTAACAGGGGTCGGGACGGCCCAAAACACTGAAGCTTTCTTT. Translation: CASSLTGVGTAQNTEAFF.

This clonotype was counted only a few times. The rearrangement uses TRBV7-7 and TRBJ2-1; 14 positions match TRBD2. The trim removed 4 bases at V and 6 bases at J, leaving 5 bases unmatched. Germline CDR1 SSHAT, CDR2 FNYEAQ (reference sequence). The CDR3 extends over 16 amino acids. CDR3 loop: CASSSRLAGGANEQFF. For the CDR3, the DNA is TGTGCCAGCAGCTCCCGACTAGCGGGAGGGGCCAATGAGCAGTTCTTC.

This clonotype was counted only a few times. V usage is TRBV5-1 and J usage is TRBJ2-1, with 12 bases identical to TRBD1. Per the germline V gene, CDR1 is SGHRS and CDR2 is YFSETQ. Trimming cost V 4 bases and J 6 bases; bases outside gene matches: 5. The CDR3 loop spans 15 amino acids. DNA of the CDR3: TGCGCCAGCAGCGGGGGACAGGGGGCGGTCAATGAGCAGTTCTTC. Residues: CASSGGQGAVNEQFF.

This clonotype was recorded at least ten times. The V and J genes are TRBV7-9 and TRBJ2-1, with D uncertain. Germline loops: CDR1 SEHNR, CDR2 FQNEAQ (reference sequence). The CDR3 totals 15 residues. Trimming shortened V by 0 bases and J by 3 bases, and 9 bases separated the two germline ends. CDR3 DNA sequence: TGTGCCAGCAGCTTAGCGTTGGACGGCTACAATGAGCAGTTCTTC. Residues: CASSLALDGYNEQFF.

This clonotype was counted a few times. V is TRBV12-3 or TRBV12-4 and J is TRBJ2-1; TRBD2 agrees at 8 bases. The CDR3 sequence is 14 residues long. With 6 bases clipped from V and 9 bases from J, the junction kept 10 bases outside the gene matches. CDR3 amino acids: CASRFDAGGIEQFF. The DNA for the CDR3 is TGTGCCAGCAGATTCGACGCGGGGGGTATTGAGCAGTTCTTC.

The genes are TRBV27 and TRBJ2-7; the D gene is possibly TRBD1 (6 bases). Trimming left V 0 bases short and J 3 bases short, with 9 bases between. CDR3 length equals 14 residues. Germline values: CDR1 MNHEY, CDR2 SMNVEV (reference sequence). The CDR3 is CASSLSGQYYEQYF. CDR3 DNA sequence: TGTGCCAGCAGTTTATCCGGACAGTACTACGAGCAGTACTTC.

The chain uses TRBV6-2 or TRBV6-3 and TRBJ2-5, with a tentative D call TRBD1 (5 bases). This CDR3 is built from 17 residues. Germline CDR1 and CDR2: MNHEY and SVGEGT. Trimming left V 10 bases short and J 0 bases short, with 24 bases between. DNA of the CDR3: TGTGCCACCAGGGCCCTTACTATCGGAAGACACCAAGAGACCCAGTACTTC. The encoded protein is CATRALTIGRHQETQYF.

CDR3 in DNA: TGTGCCAGCTCACCCGGACAGGGGGGTCATGAAGACCAGTTCTTC. As protein: CASSPGQGGHEDQFF. The rearrangement links TRBV18 to TRBJ2-1, with 10 positions matching TRBD1. V lost 3 bases, J lost 13 bases, and 12 bases stayed unmatched. CDR3 length: 15 residues. CDR1 and CDR2 (germline): KGHSH, LQKENI.

The J gene is TRBJ2-1, the V gene TRBV5-8; D ambiguous. This CDR3 contains 11 residues. Germline CDR1 reads SGHTS; CDR2 reads YDEGEE. V lost 4 bases and J lost 4, with 3 bases in between. This CDR3 is CASSTYNEQFF. In DNA form, the CDR3 reads TGTGCCAGCAGCACATACAATGAGCAGTTCTTC.

This clonotype was seen many times. The chain uses TRBV12-3 or TRBV12-4 and TRBJ2-3; TRBD2 is a possible D gene (5 bases). V lost 10 bases, J lost 6 bases, and 14 bases lay in between. This CDR3 spans 12 amino acids. The CDR3 DNA reads TGTGCCACCTCAGGAGGTCCCGATACGCAGTATTTT. Residues: CATSGGPDTQYF.

Only a few counts were recorded for this clonotype. The chain has TRBV6-5 and TRBJ2-4; D may match TRBD1 or TRBD2 (5 bases each). The CDR3 contains 15 residues. V was pared by 0 bases and J by 7 bases, with 13 bases between. Per germline, CDR1 MNHEY and CDR2 SVGAGI. The CDR3 region is CASSYSFQGGNIQYF. The CDR3 nucleotides read TGTGCCAGCAGTTACTCGTTCCAGGGCGGGAACATTCAGTACTTC.